This TCR beta chain was identified in a study of cytomegalovirus exposure and HLA in healthy donors. Both 60 Vbeta primers and 13 Jbeta primers went into the PCR. This table comes from immunoSEQ multiplex PCR, and its TCRdb copy is limited to in-frame clones, with some not included. Here the sample table reports some 130,000 clones. CDR3 length: 14 residues. Looked up from germline, CDR1 is LNHNV and CDR2 is YYDKDF (reference sequence). V gave up 6 bases and J gave up 5 bases; unmatched junction bases: 7. The sequence derives from a man aged 18 to 29 in good health and CMV-seronegative. The specimen was PBMCs. This chain uses TRBV15 with TRBJ2-7, with 10 bases lining up with TRBD1. CDR3 protein: CATREDRGSNEQYF. DNA for the CDR3: TGTGCCACCAGGGAGGACAGGGGGTCCAACGAGCAGTACTTC.